Presented here are 2 T cell receptor beta chains from one specimen sequenced in a study of molecular identifiers for immune sequencing clone quantification (dated by TCRdb to between 2017 and 2018). Library preparation employed PCR. Sequencing was carried out with an Illumina HiSeq 4000. Using fastp trimming at Q25 and MiXCR clonotype assembly, TCRdb reanalyzed the public sequencing data and kept in-frame beta chains. Each entry merges the rows of one CDR3 protein and shows their most common DNA and genes. The sample contains roughly 93,000 distinct CDR3 sequences, around a fifth of them found a single time. The top ten clonotypes cover around 0.88% of the sample. The source material was naive CD8+ T cells from blood, with Jurkat cell RNA spiked in. Per the publication, the cell subset or site label means: FACS-sorted CD8+CD4-CCR7+CD45RA+ naive T cells. The source of these receptors is a human donor in good health. Some libraries in this study had Jurkat cell RNA spiked in.

This clonotype has at least ten counts. The CDR3 loop is CASSIRFGRGYEQYF. The CDR3 DNA follows: TGTGCCAGTAGTATAAGATTCGGCAGGGGTTACGAGCAGTACTTC. V usage is TRBV19 and J usage is TRBJ2-7, with D perhaps matching TRBD1 (6 bases). The CDR3 runs 15 residues. V shed 2 bases and J shed 4 bases, with 15 bases lying between them. Germline assignment: CDR1 LNHDA and CDR2 SQIVND (reference sequence).

This clonotype was recorded at least ten times. V gene TRBV7-8 combines with J gene TRBJ2-1; possibly TRBD1 for D (6 bases). The germline gives CDR1 SGHVS, CDR2 FQNEAQ. This CDR3 is 15 amino acids long. Trimming stripped 6 bases from V and 3 bases from J, with 15 bases between. DNA for the CDR3: TGTGCCAGCAGGGGACACCTCACAATCTACAATGAGCAGTTCTTC. This sequence encodes CASRGHLTIYNEQFF.